The 8 T cell receptor beta chains given below trace back to one sample, sequenced in a study of blood T cell repertoires in COVID-19. Sequencing was performed with immunoSEQ multiplex PCR; in TCRdb, only in-frame clones are kept and a portion is missing. This table has some 270,000 clones, about nine tenths appearing once. The sample taken for sequencing was PBMCs or T cells enriched from blood (not recorded which). The receptors shown here come from a young woman with acute COVID-19.

CDR3 in DNA: TGTGCCAGCGGGGTTGGAACAAGCGGTGGCGAGCAGTACTTC. It encodes CASGVGTSGGEQYF. The rearrangement uses TRBV2 and TRBJ2-7, with D maybe TRBD2 (5 bases). With 8 bases removed from V and 6 bases from J, the gap between germline ends came to 20 bases. This CDR3 is built from 14 residues. CDR1 SNHLY and CDR2 FYNNEI come from the germline V gene.

V and J are TRBV24-1 and TRBJ2-1; no clear D. Looked up from germline, CDR1 is KGHDR and CDR2 is SFDVKD. The V and J ends lost 4 bases and 1 base respectively, with 13 bases between them. The CDR3 totals 16 residues. CDR3 sequence: CATSEVTGTSYNEQFF. The CDR3 coding sequence is TGTGCCACCAGTGAGGTGACTGGAACTTCCTACAATGAGCAGTTCTTC.

The chain is built from TRBV6-5 and TRBJ1-4; 9 positions agree with TRBD1. V lost 6 bases, J lost 8 bases, and 4 bases stayed unmatched. This CDR3 has 13 amino acids. Per the germline V gene, CDR1 is MNHEY and CDR2 is SVGAGI. The DNA of the CDR3 is TGTGCCAGCAGGTTCGACAGGGGGGAAAAACTGTTTTTT. It specifies CASRFDRGEKLFF.

The gene calls are TRBV18 and TRBJ1-1; possibly TRBD1 for D (6 bases). V was cut by 3 bases and J by 8 bases, with 13 bases left in between. The CDR3 runs to 13 residues. Germline CDR1 and CDR2: KGHSH and LQKENI. The CDR3 nucleotides are TGTGCCAGCTCACCGAAACAGGGTGGGGAAGCTTTCTTT. It encodes CASSPKQGGEAFF.

The chain couples TRBV6-2 or TRBV6-3 to TRBJ2-6; maybe TRBD2 (6 bases). CDR3 length equals 15 residues. From germline, CDR1 is MNHEY and CDR2 SVGEGT. Trimming cost V 5 bases and J 2 bases, with 10 bases left between them. CDR3 in DNA: TGTGCCAGCAGTCCCTGGGGGGCTGGGGCCAACGTCCTGACTTTC. It specifies CASSPWGAGANVLTF.

J is TRBJ2-7 and V is TRBV5-1, with a possible D match to TRBD1 (5 bases). This CDR3 has 16 residues. V was shortened by 1 base and J by 2 bases, with 16 bases between the two germline ends. Per germline, CDR1 SGHRS and CDR2 YFSETQ. The DNA for the CDR3 is TGCGCCAGCAGCTTGTTCAGCAGCAGGGATACCTACGAGCAGTACTTC. The encoded protein is CASSLFSSRDTYEQYF.

The J gene is TRBJ1-2, the V gene TRBV28, with 12 bases lining up with TRBD1. The CDR3 is 14 amino acids. V lost 6 bases, J lost 7 bases, and 6 bases stayed unmatched. Germline V gene lookup returns CDR1 MDHEN and CDR2 SYDVKM. The CDR3 DNA reads TGTGCCAGCAGGGGAGGGACAGGGGGCGGTGGCTACACCTTC. Its translation: CASRGGTGGGGYTF.

Here the CDR3 DNA reads TGCGCCAGCAGCTCCTTAGCGGGAGGTACAGATACGCAGTATTTT. Translating it yields CASSSLAGGTDTQYF. This chain uses TRBV5-1 with TRBJ2-3, with 10 nucleotides matching TRBD2. The CDR3 has 15 residues. V lost 3 bases to trimming and J lost 3 bases; unmatched junction nucleotides: 4. Per the germline V gene, CDR1 is SGHRS and CDR2 is YFSETQ.